Listed below are T cell receptor beta chains from one sample, sequenced in a study of cytomegalovirus exposure and HLA in healthy donors. Sequenced by immunoSEQ multiplex PCR; TCRdb stores in-frame clones only, minus some. Counted here are more than 130,000 clones, roughly four fifths occurring once; the ten biggest clones make up around 4.5%. Specimen: PBMCs. Receptor source: a middle-aged man in good health and CMV-seropositive. Each CDR3 is given with its conserved first and last residue. The order of the fields is V gene, CDR3 length, clone size, J gene, CDR3 protein. Not all rows give a size; the values are once, few, many and, for expanded clones, a class.

>TRBV5-1|16|.|TRBJ2-7
CASSLVQGQGGYEQYF
>TRBV7-9|14|.|TRBJ2-1
CASSLAGGYNEQFF
>TRBV2|17|.|TRBJ1-2
CASSVTLGSLANYGYTF
>TRBV4-1|13|.|TRBJ1-1
CASSQDPDTEAFF
>TRBV30|16|once|TRBJ2-1
CAWSVRADSSYNEQFF
>TRBV27|13|.|TRBJ2-1
CASSATVYNEQFF
>TRBV2|15|.|TRBJ2-2
CASSEDRGWTGELFF
>TRBV4-2|15|once|TRBJ1-5
CASSQDGGSGQPQHF
>TRBV7-2|13|.|TRBJ1-5
CASSLELDQPQHF
>TRBV6-6|14|.|.
CASSLGLAVYEQYF
>TRBV12-5|16|.|TRBJ1-1
CASGSGQGQMNTEAFF
>TRBV27|15|few|TRBJ1-4
CASSLSQGSYEKLFF
>TRBV5-4|15|.|TRBJ2-2
CASSLIDRSAGELFF
>TRBV6-5|16|.|TRBJ2-1
CASSYWTSGGYNEQFF
>TRBV10-3|16|once|TRBJ1-3
CAISESEVRRGNTIYF
>TRBV6-1|15|once|.
CASSPRQGIGPEQYF
>TRBV4-1|19|.|TRBJ2-1
CASSHPRTSGRSTHNEQFF
>TRBV5-6|12|.|TRBJ2-2
CASSRYTGELFF
>TRBV6-5|15|.|TRBJ1-2
CASRVDRASNYGYTF
>TRBV30|13|.|TRBJ2-7
CAWSVGGTYEQYF
>TRBV5-1|13|.|TRBJ1-1
CASSLTVNTEAFF
>TRBV9|12|.|TRBJ1-2
CASSSGEGGYTF
>TRBV5-4|12|.|TRBJ1-2
CASSPDSYGYTF
>TRBV7-2|17|.|TRBJ2-5
CASSYLAGGAGGETQYF
>TRBV19|15|.|TRBJ2-7
CASSRFGTTGYEQYF
>TRBV18|13|.|TRBJ1-4
CASARGANEKLFF
>TRBV11-2|15|.|TRBJ1-1
CASSMNRGWWTEAFF
>TRBV5-1|16|.|TRBJ1-5
CASSLGQGTGNQPQHF
>TRBV13|11|.|TRBJ1-1
CASSLTQVAFF
>TRBV9|17|.|TRBJ2-7
CASSGGLAGVGIYEQYF
>TRBV9|12|.|TRBJ2-1
CASSVRTGRQFF
>TRBV29-1|16|.|TRBJ1-2
CSVEWRHIPRNYGYTF
>TRBV9|12|.|TRBJ1-2
CASSVTSYGYTF
>TRBV6-4|14|.|TRBJ1-2
CASIGGGVNYGYTF
>TRBV2|15|.|TRBJ1-6
CASSVKTGDNSPLHF
>TRBV5-1|16|.|TRBJ2-7
CASSLAFGTEAYEQYF
>TRBV7-6|14|.|TRBJ1-1
CASSPRGELPRAFF
>TRBV4-3|15|.|TRBJ1-6
CASSQESKGWSPLHF
>TRBV5-1|14|.|TRBJ2-1
CASSPGTSGGEQFF
>TRBV2|14|.|TRBJ1-5
CASSQDRGNQPQHF
>TRBV6-5|12|once|TRBJ2-7
CASSRSNYEQYF
>TRBV15|16|.|TRBJ2-1
CATSTRTSGSWNEQFF
>TRBV29-1|13|.|TRBJ1-1
CSVERTGNTEAFF